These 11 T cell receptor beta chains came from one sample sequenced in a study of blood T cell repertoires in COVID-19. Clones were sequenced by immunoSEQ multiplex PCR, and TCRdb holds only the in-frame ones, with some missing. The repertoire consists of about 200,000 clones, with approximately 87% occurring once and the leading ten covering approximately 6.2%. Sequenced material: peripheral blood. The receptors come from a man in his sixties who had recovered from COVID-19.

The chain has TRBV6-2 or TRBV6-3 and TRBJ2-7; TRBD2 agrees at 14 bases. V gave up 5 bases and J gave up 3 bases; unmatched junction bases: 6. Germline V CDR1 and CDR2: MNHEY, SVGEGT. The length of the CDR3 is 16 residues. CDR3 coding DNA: TGTGCCAGCAGTCTCCACGGGACTAGCGGGAGCTACGAGCAGTACTTC. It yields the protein CASSLHGTSGSYEQYF.

For the CDR3, the DNA is TGTGCCAGCAGCCCGCAGGGGGGCCGGGACACTGAAGCTTTCTTT. Its protein product is CASSPQGGRDTEAFF. The rearrangement uses TRBV11-3 and TRBJ1-1; 7 bases map to TRBD1. Germline V CDR1 and CDR2: SGHNT, YENEEA. V lost 5 bases to trimming and J lost 3 bases; unmatched junction nucleotides: 9. The CDR3 runs 15 residues.

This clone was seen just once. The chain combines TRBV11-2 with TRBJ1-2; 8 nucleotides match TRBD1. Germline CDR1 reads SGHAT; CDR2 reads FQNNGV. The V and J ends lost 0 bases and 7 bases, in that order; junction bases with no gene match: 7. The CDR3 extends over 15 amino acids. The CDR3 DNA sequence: TGTGCCAGCAGCTTAGAACAGGACAGGGCCACTGGCTACACCTTC. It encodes CASSLEQDRATGYTF.

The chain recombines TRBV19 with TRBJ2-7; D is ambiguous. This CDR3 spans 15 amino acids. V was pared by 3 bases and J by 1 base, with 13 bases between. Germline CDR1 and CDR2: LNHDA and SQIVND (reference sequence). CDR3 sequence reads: CASSILTGSSYEQYF. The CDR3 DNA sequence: TGTGCCAGTAGTATCCTCACGGGTTCGTCCTACGAGCAGTACTTC.

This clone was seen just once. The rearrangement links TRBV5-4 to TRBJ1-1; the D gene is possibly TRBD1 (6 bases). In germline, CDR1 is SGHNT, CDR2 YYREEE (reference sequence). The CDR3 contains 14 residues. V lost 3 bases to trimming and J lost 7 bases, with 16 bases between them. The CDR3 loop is CASSWGLRTFEAFF. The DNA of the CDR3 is TGTGCCAGCAGCTGGGGGCTTCGGACATTTGAAGCTTTCTTT.

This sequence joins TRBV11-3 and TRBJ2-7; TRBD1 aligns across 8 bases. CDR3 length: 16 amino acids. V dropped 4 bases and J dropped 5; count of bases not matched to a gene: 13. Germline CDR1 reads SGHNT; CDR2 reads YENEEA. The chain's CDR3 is CASSSTYRGVDNEQYF. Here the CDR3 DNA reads TGTGCCAGCAGCTCCACTTACAGGGGGGTAGACAACGAGCAGTACTTC.

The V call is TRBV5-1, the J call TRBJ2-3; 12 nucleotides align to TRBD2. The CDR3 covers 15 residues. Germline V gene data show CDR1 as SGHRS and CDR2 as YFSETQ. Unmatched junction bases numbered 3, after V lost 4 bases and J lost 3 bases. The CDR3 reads CASSATSGSTDTQYF. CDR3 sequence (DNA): TGCGCCAGCAGCGCGACTAGCGGGAGTACAGATACGCAGTATTTT.

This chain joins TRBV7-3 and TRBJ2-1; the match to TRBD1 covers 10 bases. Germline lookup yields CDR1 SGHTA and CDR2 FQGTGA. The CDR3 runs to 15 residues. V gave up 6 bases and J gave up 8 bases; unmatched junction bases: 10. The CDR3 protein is CASSPPGTGADEQFF. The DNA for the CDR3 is TGTGCCAGCAGTCCCCCCGGGACAGGGGCTGATGAGCAGTTCTTC.

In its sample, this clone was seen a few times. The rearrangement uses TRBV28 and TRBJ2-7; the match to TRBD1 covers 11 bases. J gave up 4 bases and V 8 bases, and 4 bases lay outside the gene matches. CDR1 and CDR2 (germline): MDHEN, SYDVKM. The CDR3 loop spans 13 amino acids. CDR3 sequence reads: CASGGQGVYEQYF. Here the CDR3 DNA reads TGTGCCAGCGGGGGACAGGGGGTATACGAGCAGTACTTC.

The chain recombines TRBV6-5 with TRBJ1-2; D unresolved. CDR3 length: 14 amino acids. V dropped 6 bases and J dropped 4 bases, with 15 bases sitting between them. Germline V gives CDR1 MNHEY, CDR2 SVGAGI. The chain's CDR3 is CASSREPQVYGYTF. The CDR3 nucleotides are TGTGCCAGCAGCCGTGAGCCCCAGGTCTATGGCTACACCTTC.

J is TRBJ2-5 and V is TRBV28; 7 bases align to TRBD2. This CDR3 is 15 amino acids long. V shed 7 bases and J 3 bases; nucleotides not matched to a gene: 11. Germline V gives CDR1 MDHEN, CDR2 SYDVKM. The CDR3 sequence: CASTLWGGYEETQYF. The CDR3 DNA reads TGTGCCAGCACTCTTTGGGGGGGATACGAAGAGACCCAGTACTTC.